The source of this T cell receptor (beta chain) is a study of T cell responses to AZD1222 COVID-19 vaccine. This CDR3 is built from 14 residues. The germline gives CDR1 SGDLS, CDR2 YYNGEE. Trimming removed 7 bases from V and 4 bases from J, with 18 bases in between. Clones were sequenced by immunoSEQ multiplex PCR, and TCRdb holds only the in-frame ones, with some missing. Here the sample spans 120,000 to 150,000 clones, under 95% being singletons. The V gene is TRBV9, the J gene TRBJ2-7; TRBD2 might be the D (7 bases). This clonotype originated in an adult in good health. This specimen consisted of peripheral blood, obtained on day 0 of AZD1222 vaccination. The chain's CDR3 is CASGGGVGFYEQYF. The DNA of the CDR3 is TGTGCCAGCGGAGGGGGGGTTGGGTTTTACGAGCAGTACTTC.